These T cell receptor beta chains were read from a single sample in a study of blood T cell repertoires in COVID-19. The data were produced by immunoSEQ multiplex PCR, yet TCRdb's version contains in-frame clones alone and is incomplete. The sample lists over 300,000 clones, 87% seen once, with around 6% in the top ten. Sequencing used PBMCs or T cells enriched from blood (not recorded which). Receptor source: a woman in her thirties who had recovered from COVID-19. The CDR3 runs from the conserved cysteine through the conserved F or W. A D gene is named only where the DNA matches it firmly. The size entry is marked missing in some rows and otherwise reads once, few, many or a size class.

j_call | v_call | clone_size | d_call | cdr3_aa | cdr3_nt
TRBJ1-5 | TRBV18 | . | TRBD1 | CASSPNWDSGQPQHF | TGTGCCAGCTCACCGAACTGGGACAGTGGGCAGCCCCAGCATTTT
TRBJ2-5 | TRBV10-3 | . | TRBD2 | CAIRPTLSGGASETQYF | TGTGCCATCAGACCTACACTTAGCGGGGGGGCCTCAGAGACCCAGTACTTC
TRBJ1-1 | TRBV19 | few | . | CASSSGWDTEAFF | TGTGCCAGTAGTTCGGGGTGGGACACTGAAGCTTTCTTT
TRBJ1-1 | TRBV7-2 | . | TRBD1 | CASSLRPARGQTEAFF | TGTGCCAGCAGCTTAAGGCCGGCCAGGGGGCAAACTGAAGCTTTCTTT
TRBJ2-7 | TRBV4-3 | . | . | CASSQDQGSYEQYF | TGCGCCAGCAGCCAAGACCAGGGGAGCTACGAGCAGTACTTC
TRBJ1-1 | TRBV7-9 | . | TRBD1 | CASSRDRGTEAFF | TGTGCCAGCAGCAGAGACAGGGGAACTGAAGCTTTCTTT
TRBJ2-7 | TRBV7-2 | . | TRBD1 | CASSFDRGYEQYF | TGTGCCAGCAGCTTCGACAGGGGATACGAGCAGTACTTC
TRBJ1-1 | TRBV6-1 | . | . | CASRRTSNTEAFF | TGTGCCAGCAGGAGGACATCGAACACTGAAGCTTTCTTT
TRBJ1-1 | TRBV6-1 | . | . | CASSEQANTEAFF | TGTGCCAGCAGTGAACAGGCCAACACTGAAGCTTTCTTT
TRBJ1-1 | TRBV7-9 | . | TRBD1 | CASSAQGQLNTEAFF | TGTGCCAGCAGCGCGCAGGGACAGCTGAACACTGAAGCTTTCTTT
TRBJ1-1 | TRBV5-1 | few | . | CASSLAEGRGTEAFF | TGCGCCAGCAGCTTGGCGGAAGGTAGGGGCACTGAAGCTTTCTTT
TRBJ1-1 | TRBV14 | . | . | CASSRQGPEAFF | TGTGCCAGCAGCCGCCAGGGTCCTGAAGCTTTCTTT
TRBJ1-1 | TRBV9 | . | . | CASSVASEDAGAFF | TGTGCCAGCAGCGTAGCTTCGGAAGACGCGGGAGCTTTCTTT
TRBJ1-2 | TRBV7-2 | few | . | CASSLDRDYGYTF | TGTGCCAGCAGCTTAGACCGAGACTATGGCTACACCTTC
TRBJ2-2 | TRBV9 | . | TRBD1 | CASTQTGADTGELFF | TGTGCCAGCACCCAAACAGGGGCCGACACCGGGGAGCTGTTTTTT
TRBJ1-1 | TRBV7-9 | . | TRBD1 | CASSSTDRTGEAFF | TGTGCCAGCAGCTCCACGGACCGGACAGGTGAAGCTTTCTTT
TRBJ2-7 | TRBV7-2 | . | . | CASSSGGGDYEQYF | TGTGCCAGCAGCTCGGGGGGCGGTGATTACGAGCAGTACTTC
TRBJ1-1 | TRBV5-1 | once | TRBD1 | CASTIDRDTEAFF | TGCGCCAGCACGATAGACAGGGACACTGAAGCTTTCTTT
TRBJ2-7 | TRBV6-5 | . | TRBD2 | CASSRDQRGGDEQYF | TGTGCCAGCAGCCGCGACCAGCGGGGGGGCGACGAGCAGTACTTC
TRBJ2-1 | TRBV5-1 | once | TRBD1 | CASSSGDSYNEQFF | TGCGCCAGCAGCTCCGGGGACAGCTACAATGAGCAGTTCTTC
TRBJ2-4 | TRBV30 | . | . | CAWSVTGPKNIQYF | TGTGCCTGGAGTGTCACAGGCCCCAAAAACATTCAGTACTTC
TRBJ1-3 | TRBV4-1 | . | . | CASSQQTLSGNTIYF | TGCGCCAGCAGCCAACAGACATTATCTGGAAACACCATATATTTT
TRBJ2-5 | TRBV19 | . | . | CASTDRGETQYF | TGTGCCAGTACCGATCGAGGAGAGACCCAGTACTTC
TRBJ1-2 | TRBV28 | . | TRBD1 | CASRTGQGALGYTF | TGTGCCAGCAGGACCGGACAGGGGGCCCTTGGCTACACCTTC
TRBJ2-3 | TRBV4-3 | . | TRBD2 | CASSQESGTSTDTQYF | TGCGCCAGCAGCCAAGAGAGCGGGACTAGCACAGATACGCAGTATTTT
TRBJ2-1 | TRBV2 | once | . | CASSPRSNEQFF | TGTGCCAGCAGTCCCCGGAGCAATGAGCAGTTCTTC
TRBJ2-5 | TRBV2 | . | . | CASSEGPGDDQETQYF | TGTGCCAGCAGTGAAGGGCCAGGGGATGACCAGGAGACCCAGTACTTC
TRBJ2-1 | TRBV3-1/TRBV3-2 | few | . | CASSQLGLPLNEQFF | TGTGCCAGCAGCCAACTCGGACTACCGTTGAATGAGCAGTTCTTC
TRBJ1-1 | TRBV4-3 | . | TRBD1 | CASTGTGGMEAFF | TGCGCCAGCACCGGGACAGGCGGAATGGAGGCTTTCTTT
TRBJ1-2 | TRBV27 | . | TRBD1 | CASRDPGTGVGYTF | TGTGCCAGCAGAGATCCCGGGACAGGGGTTGGCTACACCTTC
TRBJ2-7 | TRBV27 | . | . | CASSWSISYEQYF | TGTGCCAGCAGTTGGAGCATTTCCTACGAGCAGTACTTC
TRBJ2-1 | TRBV5-1 | . | TRBD2 | CASSFGGEVDEQFF | TGCGCCAGCAGCTTTGGGGGGGAAGTGGATGAGCAGTTCTTC
TRBJ1-2 | TRBV2 | . | . | CASSEVGQFYGYTF | TGTGCCAGCAGTGAAGTTGGGCAGTTCTATGGCTACACCTTC
TRBJ1-2 | TRBV7-9 | . | . | CASSLVGSLGGYTF | TGTGCCAGCAGCTTAGTTGGGAGTTTGGGAGGCTACACCTTC
TRBJ2-3 | TRBV9 | . | TRBD2 | CASSARRGVAGNTDTQYF | TGTGCCAGCAGCGCCAGGAGGGGGGTAGCGGGGAACACAGATACGCAGTATTTT
TRBJ1-6 | TRBV24-1 | . | TRBD1 | CATPPGQGVSYNSPLHF | TGTGCCACCCCTCCGGGACAGGGGGTCTCCTATAATTCACCCCTCCACTTT
TRBJ1-2 | TRBV10-3 | . | . | CAIRDGQPTEGYTF | TGTGCCATCAGAGACGGACAGCCAACTGAGGGCTACACCTTC
TRBJ1-5 | TRBV5-6 | few | TRBD1 | CASSRWTGGYSNQPQHF | TGTGCCAGCAGCCGATGGACAGGGGGATATAGCAATCAGCCCCAGCATTTT
TRBJ1-1 | TRBV18 | . | TRBD1 | CASSPLTGENTEAFF | TGTGCCAGCTCACCCCTCACAGGGGAGAACACTGAAGCTTTCTTT
TRBJ1-1 | TRBV5-1 | . | . | CASSWGSGNTEAFF | TGCGCCAGCAGCTGGGGCTCGGGGAACACTGAAGCTTTCTTT
TRBJ1-2 | TRBV11-2 | . | . | CASSLDLGSYGYTF | TGTGCCAGCAGCTTAGATCTGGGGAGCTATGGCTACACCTTC
TRBJ1-1 | TRBV30 | . | TRBD1 | CAWPGTGGTEAFF | TGTGCCTGGCCCGGGACAGGGGGCACTGAAGCTTTCTTT
TRBJ2-7 | TRBV7-9 | . | TRBD1 | CASSQDRASGEQYF | TGTGCCAGCAGCCAGGACAGGGCGTCCGGCGAGCAGTACTTC
TRBJ1-1 | TRBV30 | . | . | CAWSVAVNTEAFF | TGTGCCTGGAGTGTAGCGGTGAACACTGAAGCTTTCTTT
TRBJ1-1 | TRBV11-2 | . | TRBD1 | CASSLDRTGGATEAFF | TGTGCCAGCAGCTTAGACCGGACAGGTGGGGCCACTGAAGCTTTCTTT
TRBJ2-1 | TRBV29-1 | . | TRBD2 | CSVDLAGGHYNEQFF | TGCAGCGTTGACTTAGCGGGGGGACACTACAATGAGCAGTTCTTC
TRBJ1-1 | TRBV5-6 | . | . | CASSSWGLGTEAFF | TGTGCCAGCAGCTCATGGGGGCTGGGAACTGAAGCTTTCTTT